Below, one T cell receptor (beta chain) is given with its context. Its antigen is unknown. V shed 4 bases, J shed 7 bases, and the junction held 9 bases outside the gene matches. In germline, CDR1 is SGHRS, CDR2 YFSETQ. The CDR3 has 15 residues. No fewer than 5 micrograms of total RNA were isolated from every sample. The record originates from a study of blood T cells in healthy people across ages. Study conclusions and caveats: Both higher diversity and more naive CD4+ cells marked long-lived donors when set against aged donors.

A second PCR, run for about 7 to 11 cycles, used a sample-barcoded 5' primer plus a J-beta primer mix. TCRdb passed the 5' RACE reads through MiXCR, listing each CDR3 protein once. Here the sample spans some 1.5 million distinct CDR3 sequences, roughly 28% being singletons. V gene TRBV5-1 combines with J gene TRBJ1-3; 9 bases map to TRBD1. The clonotype originates from a woman aged 25 to 39 in good health. What was sequenced was blood. Written as DNA, the CDR3 is TGCGCCAGCAGCCCAGGGACAGGGAGACCGAACACCATATATTTT. Its translation: CASSPGTGRPNTIYF.